This T cell receptor beta chain was identified in a study of tumor-infiltrating lymphocytes in primary liver carcinoma. About the research overall: Spanning 4.2 to 10 cm, the tumors were T1-T3 N0M0.

V gave up 2 bases and J gave up 5 bases; unmatched junction bases: 6. There are 14 residues in the CDR3. The germline V gene encodes CDR1 MNHEY and CDR2 SVGEGT. They got blood RNA out of unsorted whole blood and also pulled out germline DNA. A primer in the constant region served to generate TCR beta cDNA from approximately 500 ng of total RNA. A slightly modified ARM-PCR protocol with three nested multiplex PCR rounds produced these TCR beta libraries. With TRBV1-TRBV30 forward primers and a C-beta reverse primer, the first two PCR rounds were run for approximately 10 cycles each. TCRdb redid the calling of the multiplex PCR reads with MiXCR, one entry per CDR3 protein. In the table there are 300,000 to 350,000 distinct CDR3 sequences, roughly three fifths of which are singletons.

This sequence was found in a woman aged 25-40 years with primary liver carcinoma and hepatitis B virus infection. This chain links TRBV6-2 or TRBV6-3 with TRBJ2-7; 7 positions match TRBD1. The sample comprised peripheral blood. As DNA, the CDR3 is TGTGCCAGCAGTTACCGACAGGGAAACCACGAGCAGTACTTC. Translating gives CASSYRQGNHEQYF.